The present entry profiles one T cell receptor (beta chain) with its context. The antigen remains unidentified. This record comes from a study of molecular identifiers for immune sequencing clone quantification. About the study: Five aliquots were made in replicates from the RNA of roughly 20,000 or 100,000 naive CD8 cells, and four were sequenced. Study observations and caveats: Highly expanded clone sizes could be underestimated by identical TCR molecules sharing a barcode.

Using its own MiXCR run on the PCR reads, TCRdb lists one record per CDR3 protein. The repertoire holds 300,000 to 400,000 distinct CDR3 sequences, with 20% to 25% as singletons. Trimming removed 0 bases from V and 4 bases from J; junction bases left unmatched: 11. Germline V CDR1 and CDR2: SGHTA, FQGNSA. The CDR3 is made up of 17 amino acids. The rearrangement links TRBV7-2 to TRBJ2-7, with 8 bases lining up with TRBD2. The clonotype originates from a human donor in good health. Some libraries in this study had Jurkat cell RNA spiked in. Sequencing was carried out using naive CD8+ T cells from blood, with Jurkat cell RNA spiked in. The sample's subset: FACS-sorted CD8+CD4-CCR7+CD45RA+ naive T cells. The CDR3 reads CASSLARLSGGGYEQYF. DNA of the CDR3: TGTGCCAGCAGCTTAGCGAGGTTGAGCGGGGGTGGGTACGAGCAGTACTTC.